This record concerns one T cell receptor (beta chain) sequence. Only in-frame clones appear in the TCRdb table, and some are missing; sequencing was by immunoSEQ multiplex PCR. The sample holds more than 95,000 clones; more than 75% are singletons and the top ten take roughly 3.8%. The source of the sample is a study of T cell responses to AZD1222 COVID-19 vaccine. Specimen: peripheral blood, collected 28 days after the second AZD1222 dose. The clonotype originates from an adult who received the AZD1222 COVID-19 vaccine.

CDR3 amino acids: CASSPSGRGDTQYF. The CDR3 DNA sequence: TGCGCCAGCAGCCCTAGCGGGAGAGGGGATACGCAGTATTTT. The rearrangement uses TRBV4-3 and TRBJ2-3, with 10 bases fitting TRBD2. V shed 4 bases, J shed 6 bases, and the junction held 4 bases outside the gene matches. The length of the CDR3 is 14 residues. Germline lookup yields CDR1 LGHNA and CDR2 YSLEER.